This section outlines one T cell receptor beta chain sequence together with its context. This entry belongs to a study of blood T cell repertoires in COVID-19. Using immunoSEQ multiplex PCR, the repertoire was profiled, and TCRdb retains in-frame clones only, with some absent. This sample yields some 100,000 clones, of which 88% are seen a single time; roughly 5% belongs to the top ten. This CDR3 contains 16 residues. The J segment lost 11 bases and the V segment lost 9 bases, leaving 17 bases of the junction unmatched. In germline, CDR1 is LNHDA, CDR2 SQIVND (reference sequence). V is TRBV19 and J is TRBJ1-6, with 9 bases that match TRBD1. The source of this sequence is a woman older than 75 with active COVID-19. Source material: peripheral blood. The CDR3 is CASGSDGTGLLAPLHF. The CDR3 coding sequence is TGTGCCAGCGGATCTGATGGGACAGGGTTATTGGCACCCCTCCACTTT.